The next 13 T cell receptor beta chains were all read from a single sample in a study of blood T cell repertoires in COVID-19. Clones were sequenced by immunoSEQ multiplex PCR, and TCRdb holds only the in-frame ones, with some missing. This sample has about 55,000 clones, with 75% to 85% found just once. The sequenced sample consisted of peripheral blood. These receptors were taken from a human donor in a cohort sampled during active COVID-19.

V and J are TRBV5-4 and TRBJ1-2; 9 bases match TRBD1. Trimming cost V 5 bases and J 6 bases; bases outside gene matches: 5. CDR1 and CDR2 from the germline V gene are SGHNT and YYREEE (reference sequence). This CDR3 region has 13 residues. CDR3 region: CASRGRDRDGYTF. Written as DNA, the CDR3 is TGTGCCAGCAGGGGCCGGGACAGGGATGGCTACACCTTC.

The rearrangement uses TRBV7-2 and TRBJ2-1, with D maybe TRBD2 (5 bases). V gave up 3 bases and J gave up 2 bases, with 8 bases separating them. The CDR3 spans 14 residues. Germline lookup yields CDR1 SGHTA and CDR2 FQGNSA. In DNA, the CDR3 is TGTGCCAGCAGCTTCGGACTTGCCTACAATGAGCAGTTCTTC. Amino acids: CASSFGLAYNEQFF. Drawing the rest from reference TRBV7-2 and TRBJ2-1, the complete variable domain is GAGVSQSPSNKVTEKGKDVELRCDPISGHTALYWYRQSLGQGLEFLIYFQGNSAPDKSGLPSDRFSAERTGGSVSTLTIQRTQQEDSAVYLCASSFGLAYNEQFFGPGTRLTVL.

CDR3 region: CASSRGTENTEAFF. In nucleotides, the CDR3 is TGTGCCAGCTCACGCGGGACGGAGAACACTGAAGCTTTCTTT. The chain carries TRBV18 and TRBJ1-1, with D maybe TRBD1 (5 bases). Per the germline V gene, CDR1 is KGHSH and CDR2 is LQKENI. The CDR3 is made up of 14 amino acids. Between the trimmed V and J ends, which lost 4 bases and 1 base, there was a span of 10 bases.

This chain connects TRBV6-6 to TRBJ2-5, with 8 bases that match TRBD2. Germline lookup yields CDR1 MNHNY and CDR2 SVGAGI (reference sequence). V was pared by 8 bases and J by 5 bases, with 7 bases of the junction left unmatched. This CDR3 has 13 residues. In DNA form, the CDR3 reads TGTGCCAGCGCAGCGGGAGAGGGGGAGACCCAGTACTTC. Translated: CASAAGEGETQYF.

The genes are TRBV30 and TRBJ2-3; 10 bases line up with TRBD2. The junction had 4 bases not matched to a gene; V was cut back by 1 base and J by 6 bases. This CDR3 is 14 amino acids long. The germline CDR1 and CDR2 sequences are GTSNPN and SVGIG (reference sequence). The CDR3: CAWSGLAGVDTQYF. The CDR3 DNA reads TGTGCCTGGAGTGGTCTAGCGGGAGTTGATACGCAGTATTTT.

V is TRBV5-4 and J is TRBJ1-1; 7 positions match TRBD1. In germline, CDR1 is SGHNT, CDR2 YYREEE (reference sequence). The CDR3 runs 14 residues. The ends lost 5 bases at V and 4 bases at J; junction bases unmatched: 8. The CDR3 nucleotides read TGTGCCAGCAGTGGCGGACAGGTGGTCACTGAAGCTTTCTTT. This translates into CASSGGQVVTEAFF.

This clone came up once. The gene calls are TRBV28 and TRBJ2-3, with TRBD1 identical over 10 bases. With 10 bases clipped from V and 1 base from J, the junction kept 5 bases outside the gene matches. The CDR3 runs 14 residues. Germline-derived CDR1 and CDR2 are MDHEN and SYDVKM. This CDR3 reads CATPGTGGTDTQYF. CDR3 coding DNA: TGTGCCACCCCCGGGACAGGGGGCACAGATACGCAGTATTTT.

V gene TRBV27 combines with J gene TRBJ2-7; 11 bases align to TRBD2. Germline lookup yields CDR1 MNHEY and CDR2 SMNVEV (reference sequence). This CDR3 is 15 amino acids long. After removal of 5 bases from V and 7 bases from J, the junction contained 10 bases not matched to a gene. CDR3 nucleotide sequence: TGTGCCAGCAGTCCCGGCACTAGCGGGAGTTTAGAGCAGTACTTC. It codes for CASSPGTSGSLEQYF.

This chain joins TRBV7-9 and TRBJ2-3; TRBD2 aligns across 8 bases. Trimming at V came to 5 bases and at J to 2 bases, leaving 3 bases not matched to a gene. The CDR3 is 14 residues long. CDR1 and CDR2 from the germline V gene are SEHNR and FQNEAQ (reference sequence). The CDR3 sequence: CASSQAGATDTQYF. DNA of the CDR3: TGTGCCAGCAGCCAAGCGGGAGCCACAGATACGCAGTATTTT.

This chain links TRBV4-1 with TRBJ2-3; TRBD1 agrees at 10 bases. Trimming at V came to 2 bases and at J to 3 bases, leaving 8 bases not matched to a gene. The CDR3 length is 17 residues. The V gene's germline CDR1 is MGHRA and CDR2 YSYEKL. The DNA of the CDR3 is TGCGCCAGCAGCCAATGGGGACAGGGGAAAAGGACAGATACGCAGTATTTT. Translated, it gives CASSQWGQGKRTDTQYF.

This chain connects TRBV2 to TRBJ2-5; 11 bases match TRBD2. Germline V gives CDR1 SNHLY, CDR2 FYNNEI. The ends lost 3 bases at V and 1 base at J; junction bases unmatched: 4. This CDR3 has 16 residues. CDR3 in amino acids: CASSDWGLAVQETQYF. Here the CDR3 DNA reads TGTGCCAGCAGTGATTGGGGACTAGCGGTCCAAGAGACCCAGTACTTC.

The CDR3: CASSFSRGQPQHF. The CDR3 DNA is TGTGCCAGCAGTTTCAGCAGGGGTCAGCCCCAGCATTTT. The genes are TRBV6-5 and TRBJ1-5; a possible D gene is TRBD1 (6 bases). The germline V gene encodes CDR1 MNHEY and CDR2 SVGAGI. With 4 bases removed from V and 6 bases from J, the gap between germline ends came to 10 bases. There are 13 residues in the CDR3.

The gene calls are TRBV9 and TRBJ2-1; 10 bases map to TRBD2. The CDR3 is 15 residues long. CDR1 is SGDLS, CDR2 YYNGEE, per germline. V shed 2 bases, J shed 8 bases, and the junction held 7 bases outside the gene matches. Written as DNA, the CDR3 is TGTGCCAGCAGCGTGATAGCGGGAGGATTTGATGAGCAGTTCTTC. Its protein product is CASSVIAGGFDEQFF.